These 6 T cell receptor beta chains were all obtained from the same sample, sequenced in a study of cytomegalovirus exposure and HLA in healthy donors. The PCR made use of 60 Vbeta and 13 Jbeta primers. Repertoires were generated with immunoSEQ multiplex PCR, while TCRdb's copy carries only in-frame clones and drops some. The data show nearly 110,000 clones, 65% to 80% seen once. The sequencing sample was made of PBMCs. These TCRs come from a man aged 60 to 75 in good health and CMV-seronegative.

The V and J genes are TRBV27 and TRBJ1-1, with D perhaps matching TRBD1 (5 bases). The CDR3 extends over 15 amino acids. V was pared by 0 bases and J by 0 bases, with 8 bases between. Germline V lookup: CDR1 MNHEY, CDR2 SMNVEV (reference sequence). CDR3 coding DNA: TGTGCCAGCAGTTTATCGGCAGGGTTGAACACTGAAGCTTTCTTT. This encodes CASSLSAGLNTEAFF.

The V gene is TRBV28, the J gene TRBJ2-1, with 11 nucleotides matching TRBD2. CDR1 and CDR2 from the germline V gene are MDHEN and SYDVKM. The CDR3 covers 15 residues. V shed 6 bases, J shed 6 bases, and the junction held 7 bases outside the gene matches. The CDR3 nucleotides read TGTGCCAGCAGGGCCGGGACTAGCGGTACCAATGAGCAGTTCTTC. Amino acids: CASRAGTSGTNEQFF.

The J gene is TRBJ2-1, the V gene TRBV12-5; 14 bases line up with TRBD2. Germline V gene lookup returns CDR1 LGHNT and CDR2 FRNRAP. Unmatched junction bases numbered 1, after V lost 0 bases and J lost 6 bases. This CDR3 comprises 16 residues. The CDR3 loop is CASGLVGTSGGNEQFF. The CDR3 coding sequence is TGTGCTAGTGGTTTGGTAGGGACTAGCGGGGGCAATGAGCAGTTCTTC.

The V call is TRBV7-9, the J call TRBJ2-5, with a weak D call TRBD1 (5 bases). V lost 5 bases and J lost 5, with 21 bases in between. Per germline, CDR1 SEHNR and CDR2 FQNEAQ (reference sequence). The CDR3 spans 16 residues. CDR3 nucleotide sequence: TGTGCCAGCAGCCGGAAGGGGATCAGGTCCCGGGAGACCCAGTACTTC. Protein product: CASSRKGIRSRETQYF. Using reference TRBV7-9 and TRBJ2-5 for the parts outside the CDR3, the full variable domain is DTGVSQNPRHKITKRGQNVTFRCDPISEHNRLYWYRQTLGQGPEFLTYFQNEAQLEKSRLLSDRFSAERPKGSFSTLEIQRTEQGDSAMYLCASSRKGIRSRETQYFGPGTRLLVL.

This chain joins TRBV18 and TRBJ1-2; 8 nucleotides align to TRBD1. J gave up 5 bases and V 5 bases, and 7 bases lay outside the gene matches. Germline values: CDR1 KGHSH, CDR2 LQKENI. CDR3 length: 14 amino acids. CDR3 in amino acids: CASSSDTGGYGYTF. The CDR3 DNA reads as TGTGCCAGCTCATCCGACACAGGGGGATATGGCTACACCTTC.

V gene TRBV9 combines with J gene TRBJ1-1; TRBD1 aligns across 12 bases. Germline CDR1 and CDR2: SGDLS and YYNGEE. Unmatched junction bases numbered 10, after V lost 4 bases and J lost 0 bases. The CDR3 has 18 residues. The CDR3 nucleotides are TGTGCCAGCAGCCCCAACTTGGGACAGGGGGCGATGAACACTGAAGCTTTCTTT. Protein product: CASSPNLGQGAMNTEAFF. Based on the CDR3 plus reference TRBV9 and TRBJ1-1, the full variable domain is DSGVTQTPKHLITATGQRVTLRCSPRSGDLSVYWYQQSLDQGLQFLIQYYNGEERAKGNILERFSAQQFPDLHSELNLSSLELGDSALYFCASSPNLGQGAMNTEAFFGQGTRLTVV.